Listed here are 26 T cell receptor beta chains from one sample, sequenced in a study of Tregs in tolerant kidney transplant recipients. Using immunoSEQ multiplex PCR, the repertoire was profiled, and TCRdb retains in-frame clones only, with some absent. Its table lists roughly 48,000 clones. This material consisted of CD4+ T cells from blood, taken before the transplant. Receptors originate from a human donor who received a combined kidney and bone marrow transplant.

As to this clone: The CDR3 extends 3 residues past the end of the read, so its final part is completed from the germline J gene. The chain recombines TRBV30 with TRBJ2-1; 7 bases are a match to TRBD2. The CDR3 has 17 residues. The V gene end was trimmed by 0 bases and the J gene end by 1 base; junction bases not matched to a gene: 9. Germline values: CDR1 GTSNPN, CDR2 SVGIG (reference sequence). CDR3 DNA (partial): TGTGCCTGGAGTGTAAGGAGGCCTAGCGGTTCCTACAATGAG. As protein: CAWSVRRPSGSYNE. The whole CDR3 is CAWSVRRPSGSYNEQFF.

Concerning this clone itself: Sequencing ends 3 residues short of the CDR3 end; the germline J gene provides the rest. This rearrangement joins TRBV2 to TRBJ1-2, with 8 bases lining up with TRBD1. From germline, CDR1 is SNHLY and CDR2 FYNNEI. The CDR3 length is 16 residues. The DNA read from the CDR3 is TGTGCCAGCAGTGATCTTCTAGGACAGGGCATTAACGGC. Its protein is CASSDLLGQGING. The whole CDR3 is CASSDLLGQGINGYTF.

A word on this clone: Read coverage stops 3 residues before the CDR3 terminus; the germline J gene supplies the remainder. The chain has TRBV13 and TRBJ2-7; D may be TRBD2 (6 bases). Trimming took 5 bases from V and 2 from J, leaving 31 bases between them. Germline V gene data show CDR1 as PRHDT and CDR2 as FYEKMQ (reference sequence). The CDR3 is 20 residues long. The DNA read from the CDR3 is TGTGCCAGCAGCCCCTTTAGCCGGGTTAGCGGCGCGACACTTCCCTACGAG. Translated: CASSPFSRVSGATLPYE. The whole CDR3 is CASSPFSRVSGATLPYEQYF.

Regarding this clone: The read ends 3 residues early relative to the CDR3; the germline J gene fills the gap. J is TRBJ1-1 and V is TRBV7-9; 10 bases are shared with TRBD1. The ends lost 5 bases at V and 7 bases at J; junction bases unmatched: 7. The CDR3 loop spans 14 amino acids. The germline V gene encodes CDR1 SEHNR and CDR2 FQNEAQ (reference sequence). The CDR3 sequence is CASSDRDRGFEAFF. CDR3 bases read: TGTGCCAGCAGCGACCGGGACAGGGGCTTTGAA.

This CDR3 is CASSGTGGSYEQYF. CDR3 DNA (partial): TGTGCCAGCAGTGGGACAGGGGGGAGCTACGAG. V gene TRBV2 combines with J gene TRBJ2-7, with TRBD1 matching over 10 bases. The CDR3 end falls 3 residues outside the read, so it is completed with the germline J gene. V shed 4 bases and J 3 bases; nucleotides not matched to a gene: 3. This CDR3 is built from 14 residues. Germline CDR1 reads SNHLY; CDR2 reads FYNNEI.

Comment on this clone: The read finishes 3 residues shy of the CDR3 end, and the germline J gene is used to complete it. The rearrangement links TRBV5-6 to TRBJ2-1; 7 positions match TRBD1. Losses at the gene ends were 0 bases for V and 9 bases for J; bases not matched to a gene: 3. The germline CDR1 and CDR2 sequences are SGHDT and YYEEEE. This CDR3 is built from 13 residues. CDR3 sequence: CASSLGQGIEQFF. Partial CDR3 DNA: TGTGCCAGCAGCTTGGGACAGGGAATTGAG.

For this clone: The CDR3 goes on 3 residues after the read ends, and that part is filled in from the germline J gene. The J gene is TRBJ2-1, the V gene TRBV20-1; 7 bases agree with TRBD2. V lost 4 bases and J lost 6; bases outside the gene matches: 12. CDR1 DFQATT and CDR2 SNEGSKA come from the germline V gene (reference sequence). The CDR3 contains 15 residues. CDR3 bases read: TGCAGTGCTACTCGACTAGCCGGTGGGGGCAATGAG. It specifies CSATRLAGGGNE. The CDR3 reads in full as CSATRLAGGGNEQFF.

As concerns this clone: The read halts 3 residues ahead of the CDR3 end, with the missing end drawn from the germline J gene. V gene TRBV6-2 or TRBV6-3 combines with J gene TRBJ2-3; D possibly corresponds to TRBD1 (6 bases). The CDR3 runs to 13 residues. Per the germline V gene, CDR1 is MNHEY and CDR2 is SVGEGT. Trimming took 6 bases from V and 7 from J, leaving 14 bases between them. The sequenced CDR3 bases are TGTGCCAGCAGCGCCTCTGGACAGAATACG. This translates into CASSASGQNT. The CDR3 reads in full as CASSASGQNTQYF.

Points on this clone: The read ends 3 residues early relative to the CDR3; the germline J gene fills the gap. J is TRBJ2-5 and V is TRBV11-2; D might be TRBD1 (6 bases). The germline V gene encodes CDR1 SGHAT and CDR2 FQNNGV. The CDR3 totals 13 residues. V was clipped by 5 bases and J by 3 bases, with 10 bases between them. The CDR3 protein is CASSRDTEETQYF. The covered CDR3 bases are TGTGCCAGCAGCCGGGACACTGAAGAGACC.

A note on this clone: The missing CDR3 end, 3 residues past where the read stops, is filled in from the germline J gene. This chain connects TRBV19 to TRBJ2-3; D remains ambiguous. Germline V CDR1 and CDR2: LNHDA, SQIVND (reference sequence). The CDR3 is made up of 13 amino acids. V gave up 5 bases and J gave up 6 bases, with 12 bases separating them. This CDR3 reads CASSPPKGDTQYF. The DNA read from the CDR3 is TGTGCCAGTAGTCCCCCAAAAGGGGATACG.

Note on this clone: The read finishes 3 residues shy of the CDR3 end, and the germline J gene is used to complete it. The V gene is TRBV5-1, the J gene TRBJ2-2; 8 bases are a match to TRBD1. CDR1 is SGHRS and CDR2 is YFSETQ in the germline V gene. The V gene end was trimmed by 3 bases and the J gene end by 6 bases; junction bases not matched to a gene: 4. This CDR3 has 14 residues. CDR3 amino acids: CASSWGRGPGELFF. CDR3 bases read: TGCGCCAGCAGCTGGGGCAGGGGGCCCGGGGAG.

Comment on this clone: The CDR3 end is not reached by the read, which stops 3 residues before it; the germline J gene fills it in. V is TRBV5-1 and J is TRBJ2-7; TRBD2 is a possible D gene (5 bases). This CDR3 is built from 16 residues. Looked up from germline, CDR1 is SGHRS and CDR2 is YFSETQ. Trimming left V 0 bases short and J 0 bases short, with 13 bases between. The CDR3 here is CASSLEFSVTSYEQYF. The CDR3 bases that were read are TGCGCCAGCAGCTTGGAATTTAGCGTCACCTCCTACGAG.

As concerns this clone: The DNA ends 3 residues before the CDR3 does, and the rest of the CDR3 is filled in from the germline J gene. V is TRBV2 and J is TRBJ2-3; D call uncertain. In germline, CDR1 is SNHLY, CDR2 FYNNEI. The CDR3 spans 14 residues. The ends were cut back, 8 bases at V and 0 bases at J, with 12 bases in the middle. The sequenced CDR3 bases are TGTGCCAGCGGTAGCTTAACTAGCACAGATACG. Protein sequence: CASGSLTSTDT. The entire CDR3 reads CASGSLTSTDTQYF.

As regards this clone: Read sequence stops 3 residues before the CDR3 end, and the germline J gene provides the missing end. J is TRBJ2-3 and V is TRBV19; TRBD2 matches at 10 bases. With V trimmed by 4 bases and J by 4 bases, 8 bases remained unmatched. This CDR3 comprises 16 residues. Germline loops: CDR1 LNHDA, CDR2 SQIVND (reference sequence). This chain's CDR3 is CASSTWTSGIADTQYF. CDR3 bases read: TGTGCCAGTAGTACCTGGACTAGCGGAATAGCAGATACG.

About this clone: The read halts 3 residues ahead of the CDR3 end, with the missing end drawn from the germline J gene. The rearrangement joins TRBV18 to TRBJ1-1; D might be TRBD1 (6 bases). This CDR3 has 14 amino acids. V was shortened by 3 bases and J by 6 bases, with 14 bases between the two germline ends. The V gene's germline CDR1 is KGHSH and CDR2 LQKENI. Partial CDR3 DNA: TGTGCCAGCTCACCTCGGTCAGGGGAGGCTGAA. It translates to CASSPRSGEAE. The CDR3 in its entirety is CASSPRSGEAEAFF. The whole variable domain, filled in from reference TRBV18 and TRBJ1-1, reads NAGVMQNPRHLVRRRGQEARLRCSPMKGHSHVYWYRQLPEEGLKFMVYLQKENIIDESGMPKERFSAEFPKEGPSILRIQQVVRGDSAAYFCASSPRSGEAEAFFGQGTRLTVV.

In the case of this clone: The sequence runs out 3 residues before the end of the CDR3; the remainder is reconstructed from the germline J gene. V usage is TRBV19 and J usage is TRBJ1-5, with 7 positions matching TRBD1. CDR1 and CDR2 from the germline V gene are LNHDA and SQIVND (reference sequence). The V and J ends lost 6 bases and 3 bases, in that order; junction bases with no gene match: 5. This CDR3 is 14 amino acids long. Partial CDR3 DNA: TGTGCCAGTAGATCTACAGGGGACAATCAGCCC. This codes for CASRSTGDNQP. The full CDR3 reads CASRSTGDNQPQHF.

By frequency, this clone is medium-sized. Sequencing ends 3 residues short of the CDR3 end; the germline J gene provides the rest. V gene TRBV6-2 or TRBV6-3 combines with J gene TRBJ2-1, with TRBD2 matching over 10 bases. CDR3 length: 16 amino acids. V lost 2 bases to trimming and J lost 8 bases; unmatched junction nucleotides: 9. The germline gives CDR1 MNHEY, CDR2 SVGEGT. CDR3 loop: CASSYAASGSEHEQFF. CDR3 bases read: TGTGCCAGCAGTTACGCGGCTAGCGGGAGTGAGCATGAG.

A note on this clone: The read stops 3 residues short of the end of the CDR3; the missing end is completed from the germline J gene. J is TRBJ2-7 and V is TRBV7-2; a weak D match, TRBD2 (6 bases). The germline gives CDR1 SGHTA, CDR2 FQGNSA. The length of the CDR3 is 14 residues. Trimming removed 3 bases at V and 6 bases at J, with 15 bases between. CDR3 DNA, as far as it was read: TGTGCCAGCAGCTTGCCTAGCGCCCGGGGCGAG. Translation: CASSLPSARGE. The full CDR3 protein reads CASSLPSARGEQYF.

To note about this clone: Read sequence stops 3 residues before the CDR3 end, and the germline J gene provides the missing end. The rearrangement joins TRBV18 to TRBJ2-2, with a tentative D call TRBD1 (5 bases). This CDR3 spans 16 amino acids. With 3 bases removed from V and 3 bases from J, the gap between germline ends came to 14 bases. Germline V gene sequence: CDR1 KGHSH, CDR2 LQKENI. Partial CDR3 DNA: TGTGCCAGCTCACCCCGCTCAGGGCGCGACACCGGGGAG. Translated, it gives CASSPRSGRDTGE. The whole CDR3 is CASSPRSGRDTGELFF.

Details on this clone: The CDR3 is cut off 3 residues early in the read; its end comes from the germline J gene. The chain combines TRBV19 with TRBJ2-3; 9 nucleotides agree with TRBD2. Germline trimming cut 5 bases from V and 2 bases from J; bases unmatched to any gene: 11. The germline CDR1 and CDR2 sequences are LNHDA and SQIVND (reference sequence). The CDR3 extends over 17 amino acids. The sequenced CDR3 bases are TGTGCCAGTAGTTCTAGCGGGACGTGGCGGCACACAGATACG. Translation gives CASSSSGTWRHTDT. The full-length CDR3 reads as CASSSSGTWRHTDTQYF. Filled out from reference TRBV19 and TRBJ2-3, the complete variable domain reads DGGITQSPKYLFRKEGQNVTLSCEQNLNHDAMYWYRQDPGQGLRLIYYSQIVNDFQKGDIAEGYSVSREKKESFPLTVTSAQKNPTAFYLCASSSSGTWRHTDTQYFGPGTRLTVL.

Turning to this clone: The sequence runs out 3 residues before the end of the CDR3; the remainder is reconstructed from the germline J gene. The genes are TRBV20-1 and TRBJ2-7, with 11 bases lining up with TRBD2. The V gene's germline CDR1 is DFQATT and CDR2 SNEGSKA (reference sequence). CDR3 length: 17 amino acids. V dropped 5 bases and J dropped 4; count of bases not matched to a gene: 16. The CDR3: CSAASGLIRLAGYEQYF. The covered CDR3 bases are TGCAGTGCTGCCTCGGGACTGATTCGACTAGCGGGATACGAG.

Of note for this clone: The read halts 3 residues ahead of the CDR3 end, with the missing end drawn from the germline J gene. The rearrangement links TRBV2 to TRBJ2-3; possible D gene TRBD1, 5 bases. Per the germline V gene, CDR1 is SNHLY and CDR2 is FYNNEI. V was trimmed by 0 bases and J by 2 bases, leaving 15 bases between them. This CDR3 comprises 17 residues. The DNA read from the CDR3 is TGTGCCAGCAGTGAAGCCCTTGCAGGGCCACTCACAGATACG. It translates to CASSEALAGPLTDT. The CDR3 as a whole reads CASSEALAGPLTDTQYF.

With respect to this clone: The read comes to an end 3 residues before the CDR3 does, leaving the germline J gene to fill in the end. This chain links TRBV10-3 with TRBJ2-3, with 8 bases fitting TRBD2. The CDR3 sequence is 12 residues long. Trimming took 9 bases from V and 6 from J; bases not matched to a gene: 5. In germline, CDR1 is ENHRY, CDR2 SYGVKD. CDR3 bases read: TGTGCCATAGCGGGAGAGGGGGATACG. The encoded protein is CAIAGEGDT. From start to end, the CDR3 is CAIAGEGDTQYF.

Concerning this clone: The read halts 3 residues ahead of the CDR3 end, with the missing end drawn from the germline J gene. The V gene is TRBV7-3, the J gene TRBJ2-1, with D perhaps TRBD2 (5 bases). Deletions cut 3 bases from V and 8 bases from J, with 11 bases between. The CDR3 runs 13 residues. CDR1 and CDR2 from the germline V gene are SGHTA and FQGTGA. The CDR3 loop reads CASSLRAADEQFF. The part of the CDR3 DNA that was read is TGTGCCAGCAGCTTGCGAGCGGCGGATGAG.

CDR3 bases read: TGCAGTGCTAGAAGTGTCCAGCGGGAGAGAGGAGAGACC. Translating it yields CSARSVQRERGET. The entire CDR3 reads CSARSVQRERGETQYF. This chain connects TRBV20-1 to TRBJ2-5; 8 bases are shared with TRBD2. The read ends 3 residues early relative to the CDR3; the germline J gene fills the gap. V lost 2 bases to trimming and J lost 4 bases; unmatched junction nucleotides: 12. The CDR3 extends over 16 amino acids. Germline V lookup: CDR1 DFQATT, CDR2 SNEGSKA (reference sequence).

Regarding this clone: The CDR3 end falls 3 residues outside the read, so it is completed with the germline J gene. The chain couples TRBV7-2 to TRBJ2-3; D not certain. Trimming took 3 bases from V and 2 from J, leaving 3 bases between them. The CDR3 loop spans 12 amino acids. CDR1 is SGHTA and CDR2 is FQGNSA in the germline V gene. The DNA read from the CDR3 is TGTGCCAGCAGCTTCTTCACAGATACG. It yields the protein CASSFFTDT. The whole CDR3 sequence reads CASSFFTDTQYF.